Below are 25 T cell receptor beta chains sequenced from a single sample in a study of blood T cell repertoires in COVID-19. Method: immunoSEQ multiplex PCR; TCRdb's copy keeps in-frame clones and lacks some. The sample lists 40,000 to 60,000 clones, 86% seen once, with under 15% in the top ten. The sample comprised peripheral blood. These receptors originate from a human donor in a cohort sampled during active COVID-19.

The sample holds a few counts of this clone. CDR3 loop: CASSRGLAGPQETQYF. CDR3 sequence (DNA): TGTGCCAGCAGCCGGGGACTAGCGGGGCCGCAAGAGACCCAGTACTTC. This rearrangement joins TRBV6-2 or TRBV6-3 to TRBJ2-5, with 13 nucleotides matching TRBD2. CDR1 is MNHEY and CDR2 is SVGEGT in the germline V gene. This CDR3 has 16 residues. J was trimmed by 2 bases and V by 6 bases; bases with no gene match: 6.

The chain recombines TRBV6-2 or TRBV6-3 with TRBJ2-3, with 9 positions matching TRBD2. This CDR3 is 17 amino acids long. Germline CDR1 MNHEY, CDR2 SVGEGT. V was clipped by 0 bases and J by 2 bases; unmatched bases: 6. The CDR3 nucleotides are TGTGCCAGCAGTTACTCGGCTAGCGGGGTAACCACAGATACGCAGTATTTT. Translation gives CASSYSASGVTTDTQYF.

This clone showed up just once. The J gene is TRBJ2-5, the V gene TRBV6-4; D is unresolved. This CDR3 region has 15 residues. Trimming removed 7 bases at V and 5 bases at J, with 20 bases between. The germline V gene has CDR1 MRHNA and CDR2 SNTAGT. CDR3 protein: CASTPNPGGTETQYF. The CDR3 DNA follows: TGTGCCAGCACCCCAAATCCCGGTGGTACCGAGACCCAGTACTTC.

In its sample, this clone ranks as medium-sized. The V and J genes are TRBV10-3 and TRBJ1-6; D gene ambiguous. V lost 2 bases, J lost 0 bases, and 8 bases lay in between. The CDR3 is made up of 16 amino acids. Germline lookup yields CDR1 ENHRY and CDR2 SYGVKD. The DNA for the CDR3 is TGTGCCATCAGTGAGCTGGGGAGCTCCTATAATTCACCCCTCCACTTT. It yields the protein CAISELGSSYNSPLHF.

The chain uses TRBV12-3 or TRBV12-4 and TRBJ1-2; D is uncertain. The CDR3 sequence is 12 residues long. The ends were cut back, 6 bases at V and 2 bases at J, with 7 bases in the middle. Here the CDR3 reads CASRGRNYGYTF. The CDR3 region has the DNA TGTGCCAGCAGGGGCAGAAACTATGGCTACACCTTC.

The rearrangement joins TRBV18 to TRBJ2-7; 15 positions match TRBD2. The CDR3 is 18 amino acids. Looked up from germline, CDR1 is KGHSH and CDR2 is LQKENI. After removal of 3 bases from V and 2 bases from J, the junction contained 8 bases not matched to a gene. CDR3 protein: CASSPPGLAGGAPYEQYF. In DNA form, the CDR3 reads TGTGCCAGCTCACCTCCGGGACTAGCGGGAGGAGCCCCCTACGAGCAGTACTTC.

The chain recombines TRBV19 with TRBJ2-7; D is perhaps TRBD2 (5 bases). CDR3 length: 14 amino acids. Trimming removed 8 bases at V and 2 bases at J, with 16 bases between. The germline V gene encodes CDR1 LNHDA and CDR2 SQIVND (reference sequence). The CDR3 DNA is TGTGCCAGTCGAATCCACTCGGGGACCTACGAGCAGTACTTC. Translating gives CASRIHSGTYEQYF.

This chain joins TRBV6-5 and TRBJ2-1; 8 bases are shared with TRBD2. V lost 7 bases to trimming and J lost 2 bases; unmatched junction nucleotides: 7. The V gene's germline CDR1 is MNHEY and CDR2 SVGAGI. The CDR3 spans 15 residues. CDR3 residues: CASTSGGGPYNEQFF. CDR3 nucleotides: TGTGCCAGCACCTCGGGAGGGGGTCCCTACAATGAGCAGTTCTTC.

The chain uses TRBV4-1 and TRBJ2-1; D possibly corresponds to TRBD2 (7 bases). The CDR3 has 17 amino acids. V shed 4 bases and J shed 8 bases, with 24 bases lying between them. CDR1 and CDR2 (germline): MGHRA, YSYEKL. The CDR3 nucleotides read TGCGCCAGCAGCCTTCTATGGGGGGGCCTAAACTGGGATGAGCAGTTCTTC. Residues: CASSLLWGGLNWDEQFF.

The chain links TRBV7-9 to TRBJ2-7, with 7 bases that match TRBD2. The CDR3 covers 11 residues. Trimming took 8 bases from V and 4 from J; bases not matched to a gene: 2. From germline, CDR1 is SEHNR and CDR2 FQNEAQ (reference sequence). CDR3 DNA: TGTGCCAGCGGGGGGGGTTACGAGCAGTACTTC. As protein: CASGGGYEQYF.

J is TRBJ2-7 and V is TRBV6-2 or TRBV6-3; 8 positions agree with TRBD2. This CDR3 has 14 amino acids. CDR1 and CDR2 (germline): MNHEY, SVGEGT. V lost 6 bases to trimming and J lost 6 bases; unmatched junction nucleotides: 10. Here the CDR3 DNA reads TGTGCCAGCAGCCACCCGGGACTAGTGGGCGAGCAGTACTTC. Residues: CASSHPGLVGEQYF.

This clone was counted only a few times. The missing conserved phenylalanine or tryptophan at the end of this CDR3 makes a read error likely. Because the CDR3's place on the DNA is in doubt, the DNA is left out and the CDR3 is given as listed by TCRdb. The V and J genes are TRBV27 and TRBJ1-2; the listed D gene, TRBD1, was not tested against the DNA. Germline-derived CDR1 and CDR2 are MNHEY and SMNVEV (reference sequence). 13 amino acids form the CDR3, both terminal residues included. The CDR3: CASSSPGTGGMYL.

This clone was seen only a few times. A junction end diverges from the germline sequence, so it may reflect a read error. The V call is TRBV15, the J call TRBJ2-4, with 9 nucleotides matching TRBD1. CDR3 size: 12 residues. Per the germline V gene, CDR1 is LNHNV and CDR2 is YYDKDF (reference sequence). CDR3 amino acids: CATSRDRTGADF. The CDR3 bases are TGTGCCACCAGCAGAGATAGGACAGGGGCGGACTTC.

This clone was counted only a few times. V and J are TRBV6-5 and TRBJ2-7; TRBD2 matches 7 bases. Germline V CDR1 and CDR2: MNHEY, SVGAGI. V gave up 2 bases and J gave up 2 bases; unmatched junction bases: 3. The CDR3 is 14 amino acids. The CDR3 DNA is TGTGCCAGCAGTTACAGGGAGGGTACCTACGAGCAGTACTTC. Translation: CASSYREGTYEQYF.

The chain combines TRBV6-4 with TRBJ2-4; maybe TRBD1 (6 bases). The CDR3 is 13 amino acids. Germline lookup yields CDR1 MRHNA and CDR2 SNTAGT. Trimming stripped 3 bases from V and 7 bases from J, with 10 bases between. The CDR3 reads CASSESGENIQYF. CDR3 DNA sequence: TGTGCCAGCAGTGAATCAGGGGAGAACATTCAGTACTTC.

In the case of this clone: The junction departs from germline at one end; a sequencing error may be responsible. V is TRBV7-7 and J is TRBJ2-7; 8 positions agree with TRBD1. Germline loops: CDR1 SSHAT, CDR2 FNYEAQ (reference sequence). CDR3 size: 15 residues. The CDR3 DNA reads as TGTGCTAGCAGTCGCGGACAGGGAACATCCTACGAGCAGTACTTC. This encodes CASSRGQGTSYEQYF.

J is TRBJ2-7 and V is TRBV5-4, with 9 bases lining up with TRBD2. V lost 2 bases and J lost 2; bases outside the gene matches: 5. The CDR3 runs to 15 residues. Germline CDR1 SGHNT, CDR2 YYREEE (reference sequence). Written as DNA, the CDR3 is TGTGCCAGCAGCTTCAACGGACTAGCGACCTACGAGCAGTACTTC. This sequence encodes CASSFNGLATYEQYF.

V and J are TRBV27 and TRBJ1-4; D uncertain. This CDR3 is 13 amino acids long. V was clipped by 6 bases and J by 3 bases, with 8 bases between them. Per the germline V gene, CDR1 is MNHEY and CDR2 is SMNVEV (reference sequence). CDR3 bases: TGTGCCAGCAGCTCGTTTTCTAATGAAAAACTGTTTTTT. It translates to CASSSFSNEKLFF.

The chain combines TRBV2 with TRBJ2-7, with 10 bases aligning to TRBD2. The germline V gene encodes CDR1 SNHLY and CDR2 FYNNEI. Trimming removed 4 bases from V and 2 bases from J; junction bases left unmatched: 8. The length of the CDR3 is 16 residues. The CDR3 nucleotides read TGTGCCAGCAGTGTCATCATAGCGGGAGGACCCTACGAGCAGTACTTC. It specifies CASSVIIAGGPYEQYF. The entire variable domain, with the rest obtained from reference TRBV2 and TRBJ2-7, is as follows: EPEVTQTPSHQVTQMGQEVILRCVPISNHLYFYWYRQILGQKVEFLVSFYNNEISEKSEIFDDQFSVERPDGSNFTLKIRSTKLEDSAMYFCASSVIIAGGPYEQYFGPGTRLTVT.

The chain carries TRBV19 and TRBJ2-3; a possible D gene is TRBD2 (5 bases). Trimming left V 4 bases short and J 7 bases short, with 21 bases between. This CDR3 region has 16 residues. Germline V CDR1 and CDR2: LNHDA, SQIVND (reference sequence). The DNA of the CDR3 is TGTGCCAGTAGTAGTTCGGCTAGCAGGAGTGTGAATACGCAGTATTTT. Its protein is CASSSSASRSVNTQYF.

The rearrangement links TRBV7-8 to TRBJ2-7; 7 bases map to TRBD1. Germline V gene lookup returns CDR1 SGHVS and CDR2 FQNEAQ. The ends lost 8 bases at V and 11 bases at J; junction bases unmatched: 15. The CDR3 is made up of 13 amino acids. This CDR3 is CASGLGTDLKKYF. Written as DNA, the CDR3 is TGTGCCAGCGGACTCGGGACAGACCTAAAAAAGTACTTC. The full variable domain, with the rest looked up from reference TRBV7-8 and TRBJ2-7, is GAGVSQSPRYKVAKRGQDVALRCDPISGHVSLFWYQQALGQGPEFLTYFQNEAQLDKSGLPSDRFFAERPEGSVSTLKIQRTQQEDSAVYLCASGLGTDLKKYFGPGTRLTVT.

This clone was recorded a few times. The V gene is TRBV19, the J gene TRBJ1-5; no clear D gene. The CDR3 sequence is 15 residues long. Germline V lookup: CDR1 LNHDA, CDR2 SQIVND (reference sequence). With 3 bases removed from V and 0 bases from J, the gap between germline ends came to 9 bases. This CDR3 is CASSIGEHSNQPQHF. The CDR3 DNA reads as TGTGCCAGTAGTATCGGGGAACATAGCAATCAGCCCCAGCATTTT.

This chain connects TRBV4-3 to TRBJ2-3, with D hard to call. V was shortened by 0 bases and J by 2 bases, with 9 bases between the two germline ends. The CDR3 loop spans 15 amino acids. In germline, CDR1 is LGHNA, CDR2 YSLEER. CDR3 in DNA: TGCGCCAGCAGCCAAGACCGTCTACTCACAGATACGCAGTATTTT. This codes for CASSQDRLLTDTQYF.

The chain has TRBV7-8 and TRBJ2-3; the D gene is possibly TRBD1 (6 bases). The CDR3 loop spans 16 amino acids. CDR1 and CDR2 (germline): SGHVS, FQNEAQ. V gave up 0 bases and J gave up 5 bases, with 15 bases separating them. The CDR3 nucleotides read TGTGCCAGCAGCTTAGCCTGGCAGGGGCTGGGAGATACGCAGTATTTT. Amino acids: CASSLAWQGLGDTQYF.

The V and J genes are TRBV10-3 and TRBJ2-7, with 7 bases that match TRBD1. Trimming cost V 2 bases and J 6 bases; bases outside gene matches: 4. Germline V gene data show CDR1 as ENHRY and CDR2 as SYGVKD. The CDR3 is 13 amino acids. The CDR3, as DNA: TGTGCCATCAGTGAGGGACAGGAACGCGAGCAGTACTTC. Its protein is CAISEGQEREQYF.